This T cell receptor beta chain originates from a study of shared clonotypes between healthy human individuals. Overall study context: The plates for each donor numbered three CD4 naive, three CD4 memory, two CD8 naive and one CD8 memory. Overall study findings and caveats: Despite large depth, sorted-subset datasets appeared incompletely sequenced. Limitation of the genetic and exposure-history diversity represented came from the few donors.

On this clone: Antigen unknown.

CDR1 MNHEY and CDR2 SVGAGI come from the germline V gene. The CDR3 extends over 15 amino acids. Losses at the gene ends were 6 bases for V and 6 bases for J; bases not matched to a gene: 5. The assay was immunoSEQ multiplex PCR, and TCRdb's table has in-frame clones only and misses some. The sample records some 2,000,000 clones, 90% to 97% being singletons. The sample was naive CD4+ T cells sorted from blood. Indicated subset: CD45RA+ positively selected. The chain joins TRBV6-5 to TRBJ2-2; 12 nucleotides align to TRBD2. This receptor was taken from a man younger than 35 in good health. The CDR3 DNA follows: TGTGCCAGCAGACCTAGCGGGGGGGCCCCCGGGGAGCTGTTTTTT. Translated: CASRPSGGAPGELFF.